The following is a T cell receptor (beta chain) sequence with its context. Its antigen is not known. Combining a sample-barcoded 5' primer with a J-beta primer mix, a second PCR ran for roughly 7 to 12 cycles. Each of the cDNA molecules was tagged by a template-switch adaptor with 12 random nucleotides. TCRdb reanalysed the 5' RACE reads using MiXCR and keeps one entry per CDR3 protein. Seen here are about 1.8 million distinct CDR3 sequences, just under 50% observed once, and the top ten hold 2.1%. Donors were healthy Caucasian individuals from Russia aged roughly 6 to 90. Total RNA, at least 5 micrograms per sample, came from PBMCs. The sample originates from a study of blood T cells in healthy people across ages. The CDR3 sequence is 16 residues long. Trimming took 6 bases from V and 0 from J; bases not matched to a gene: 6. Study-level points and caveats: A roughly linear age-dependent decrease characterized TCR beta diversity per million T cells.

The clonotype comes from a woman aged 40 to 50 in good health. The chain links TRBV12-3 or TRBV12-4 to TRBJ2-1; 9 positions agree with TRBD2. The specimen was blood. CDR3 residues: CASRVAGGSSYNEQFF. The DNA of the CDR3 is TGTGCCAGCAGAGTCGCGGGGGGGAGCTCCTACAATGAGCAGTTCTTC.